This T cell receptor (beta chain) was identified in a study of T cells in localized non-small cell lung cancer. Findings and limits, study-wide: Adjacent lung held a median about 57 of the top 100 tumor clones.

CDR3 size: 13 residues. V was shortened by 4 bases and J by 4 bases, with 11 bases between the two germline ends. Looked up from germline, CDR1 is SGHTS and CDR2 is YDEGEE. About this clone itself: Its antigen remains unknown.

Sequencing used immunoSEQ multiplex PCR; TCRdb keeps in-frame clones, though not all of them. The repertoire includes tens of thousands of clones, just under 85% of them detected once, and about 2.7% sits in the top ten. The sample was peripheral blood, taken before any cancer treatment. V usage is TRBV5-8 and J usage is TRBJ1-2; D is uncertain. This receptor was obtained from a man aged 40 to 70 with stage I lung adenocarcinoma. The chain's CDR3 is CASSQGPSYGYTF. In nucleotides, the CDR3 is TGTGCCAGCAGCCAAGGACCGAGCTATGGCTACACCTTC.